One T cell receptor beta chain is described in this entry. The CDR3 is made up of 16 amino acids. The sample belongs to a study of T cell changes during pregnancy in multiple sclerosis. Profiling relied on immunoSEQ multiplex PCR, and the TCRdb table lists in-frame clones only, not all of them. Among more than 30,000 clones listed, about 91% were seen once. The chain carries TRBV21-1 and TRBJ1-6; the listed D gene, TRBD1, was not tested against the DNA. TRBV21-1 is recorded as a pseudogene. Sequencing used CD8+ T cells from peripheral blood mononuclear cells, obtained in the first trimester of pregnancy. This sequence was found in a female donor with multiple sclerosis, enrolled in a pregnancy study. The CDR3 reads CASPWRGHGNNSPLHF. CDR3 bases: TGTGCCAGCCCGTGGAGGGGGCACGGGAATAATTCACCCCTCCACTTT.